This is a list of T cell receptor beta chains from one sample in a study of blood T cell repertoires in COVID-19. Only in-frame clones appear in the TCRdb table, and some are missing; sequencing was by immunoSEQ multiplex PCR. In the table there are roughly 340,000 clones, 89% of which are singletons. Sequenced sample: peripheral blood. These receptors all come from a woman in her thirties with COVID-19, enrolled during active disease. Both conserved end residues are part of each CDR3. The order of the fields is J gene, V gene, clone size, D gene, CDR3 protein, CDR3 DNA. A D gene is named only where the DNA matches it firmly. Expanded clones get a size class; other rows say once, few or many, or leave the size out.

>TRBJ1-4|TRBV19|NA|TRBD1
CASSYTPGQGNEKLFF
TGTGCCAGTAGCTATACACCGGGACAGGGAAATGAAAAACTGTTTTTT
>TRBJ2-3|TRBV6-6|NA|NA
CASHVERRSTDTQYF
TGTGCCAGCCATGTTGAGAGGCGGAGCACAGATACGCAGTATTTT
>TRBJ2-3|TRBV7-2|NA|TRBD2
CASSLASSRAGGPADTQYF
TGTGCCAGCAGCTTAGCTTCGAGTAGGGCGGGAGGGCCAGCAGATACGCAGTATTTT
>TRBJ2-6|TRBV4-1|NA|TRBD1
CASSQDWTGGSGANVLTF
TGCGCCAGCAGCCAAGATTGGACAGGGGGCTCTGGGGCCAACGTCCTGACTTTC
>TRBJ1-1|TRBV18|NA|NA
CASSPSGGRNTEAFF
TGTGCCAGCTCACCAAGCGGAGGCCGGAACACTGAAGCTTTCTTT
>TRBJ1-3|TRBV5-6|once|TRBD1
CASSLGDRLTISGNTIYF
TGTGCCAGCAGCTTGGGGGACAGGCTTACCATCTCTGGAAACACCATATATTTT
>TRBJ1-6|TRBV2|NA|TRBD1
CASSEGGTENNSPLHF
TGTGCCAGCAGTGAAGGTGGGACAGAGAATAATTCACCCCTCCACTTT
>TRBJ2-1|TRBV2|NA|TRBD2
CASSEVFRGLAGSGQFF
TGTGCCAGCAGTGAGGTATTCCGAGGACTAGCGGGATCGGGTCAGTTCTTC
>TRBJ2-7|TRBV28|NA|TRBD1
CASSQGQGDRDF
TGTGCCAGCAGTCAGGGACAAGGGGACAGGGACTTC
>TRBJ2-3|TRBV2|NA|TRBD1
CASSSTGALSTDTQYF
TGTGCCAGCAGTTCCACAGGGGCCTTAAGCACAGATACGCAGTATTTT
>TRBJ2-3|TRBV10-2|NA|NA
CASFGDTDTQYF
TGCGCCAGCTTCGGAGACACAGATACGCAGTATTTT
>TRBJ2-7|TRBV27|NA|TRBD1
CATRTNHRGESYEQYF
TGTGCCACCCGAACCAACCACAGGGGAGAGTCCTACGAGCAGTACTTC
>TRBJ2-1|TRBV30|few|NA
CAWSVPGYGGRPSSYNEQFF
TGTGCCTGGAGTGTACCGGGTTATGGGGGGAGGCCCAGCTCCTACAATGAGCAGTTCTTC
>TRBJ2-4|TRBV4-3|once|NA
CASSQDLGQVGLAKNIQYF
TGCGCCAGCAGCCAAGATCTCGGGCAGGTGGGGCTAGCCAAAAACATTCAGTACTTC
>TRBJ1-5|TRBV25-1|NA|TRBD1
CASSGRTGKGSNQPQHF
TGTGCCAGCAGTGGCAGGACAGGGAAGGGAAGCAATCAGCCCCAGCATTTT
>TRBJ2-5|TRBV12-3/TRBV12-4|NA|NA
CASTRAGGGTQYF
TGTGCCAGCACCAGAGCTGGCGGAGGGACCCAGTACTTC
>TRBJ2-2|TRBV5-8|once|NA
CASSPKFPSWELFF
TGTGCCAGCAGCCCTAAATTTCCGTCTTGGGAGCTGTTTTTT
>TRBJ1-4|TRBV5-4|NA|NA
CASSLNADEKLFF
TGTGCCAGCAGCTTGAATGCGGATGAAAAACTGTTTTTT
>TRBJ1-4|TRBV5-5|NA|NA
CASSRADFNEKLFF
TGTGCCAGCAGCCGTGCGGACTTTAATGAAAAACTGTTTTTT
>TRBJ2-5|TRBV21-1|NA|NA
CASSNPGLAGGPETQYF
TGTGCCAGCAGCAACCCGGGACTAGCGGGAGGGCCGGAGACCCAGTACTTC
>TRBJ2-5|TRBV18|NA|TRBD2
CASSPSQAGFQETQYF
TGTGCCAGCTCACCATCTCAAGCGGGGTTCCAAGAGACCCAGTACTTC
>TRBJ2-1|TRBV25-1|NA|TRBD2
CASSSLAGVADEQFF
TGTGCCAGCAGTTCACTAGCGGGAGTAGCCGATGAGCAGTTCTTC
>TRBJ2-3|TRBV9|NA|TRBD1
CASSVQGAGTDTQYF
TGTGCCAGCAGCGTACAGGGGGCGGGGACAGATACGCAGTATTTT
>TRBJ2-2|TRBV10-1|NA|NA
CASRDIAGELFF
TGCGCCAGCAGAGACATCGCCGGGGAGCTGTTTTTT
>TRBJ2-7|TRBV27|NA|NA
CASSLIGGGPPYEQYF
TGTGCCAGCAGTTTGATCGGCGGGGGCCCTCCGTACGAGCAGTACTTC
>TRBJ2-1|TRBV7-9|NA|TRBD2
CASSTPGTSGRAEQFF
TGTGCCAGCAGCACACCTGGGACTAGCGGGAGGGCTGAGCAGTTCTTC
>TRBJ2-3|TRBV7-9|once|NA
CASSLAGVGTDTQYF
TGTGCCAGCAGCTTAGCGGGAGTAGGCACAGATACGCAGTATTTT
>TRBJ1-1|TRBV6-1|NA|TRBD1
CASSEEDRGQAFF
TGTGCCAGCAGTGAAGAAGACAGGGGGCAAGCTTTCTTT
>TRBJ2-5|TRBV5-1|NA|NA
CASSPGQIQETQYF
TGCGCCAGCAGCCCCGGACAGATCCAAGAGACCCAGTACTTC
>TRBJ2-1|TRBV9|NA|TRBD1
CASSGTGEHYNEQFF
TGTGCCAGCAGCGGAACAGGGGAACATTACAATGAGCAGTTCTTC
>TRBJ1-1|TRBV29-1|NA|NA
CSVGGTEAFF
TGCAGCGTTGGAGGCACTGAAGCTTTCTTT
>TRBJ2-7|TRBV19|NA|NA
CASSMGGQSYEQYF
TGTGCCAGTAGTATGGGGGGACAGAGCTACGAGCAGTACTTC
>TRBJ1-3|TRBV5-1|NA|NA
CASSGGTSGNTIYF
TGCGCCAGCAGCGGAGGGACTTCGGGAAACACCATATATTTT
>TRBJ2-5|TRBV7-2|NA|TRBD1
CASSLNGQAQETQYF
TGTGCCAGCAGCCTCAACGGACAGGCACAAGAGACCCAGTACTTC
>TRBJ1-5|TRBV6-2/TRBV6-3|NA|TRBD1
CASSGTAHPVDQPQHF
TGTGCCAGCAGTGGGACAGCCCACCCGGTGGATCAGCCCCAGCATTTT
>TRBJ2-7|TRBV15|NA|NA
CATSRDLGQSYEQYF
TGTGCCACCAGCAGAGATCTCGGACAGTCCTACGAGCAGTACTTC
>TRBJ2-5|TRBV5-5|NA|TRBD1
CASSLGQGVGETQYF
TGTGCCAGCAGCTTGGGACAGGGAGTAGGTGAGACCCAGTACTTC
>TRBJ1-1|TRBV6-2/TRBV6-3|NA|NA
CASSYSVLDSLKMNTEAFF
TGTGCCAGCAGTTACTCGGTTTTGGACAGCCTCAAAATGAACACTGAAGCTTTCTTT
>TRBJ1-3|TRBV4-1|NA|NA
CASSQDRPSGNTIYF
TGCGCCAGCAGCCAAGATCGTCCCTCTGGAAACACCATATATTTT
>TRBJ2-2|TRBV21-1|NA|NA
CASSGRNTGELFF
TGTGCCAGCAGCGGCAGGAACACCGGGGAGCTGTTTTTT
>TRBJ1-1|TRBV9|NA|TRBD1
CASSAETGVGEAFF
TGTGCCAGCAGCGCAGAGACAGGGGTTGGGGAAGCTTTCTTT
>TRBJ2-5|TRBV5-1|NA|NA
CASSPDWDFEETQYF
TGCGCCAGCAGCCCTGACTGGGACTTCGAGGAGACCCAGTACTTC
>TRBJ2-2|TRBV18|NA|TRBD1
CASSLTGQGMAGELFF
TGTGCCAGCTCACTAACGGGACAGGGAATGGCCGGGGAGCTGTTTTTT
>TRBJ2-3|TRBV10-3|NA|TRBD2
CASGRREDTQYF
TGTGCCAGCGGGAGGAGGGAAGATACGCAGTATTTT
>TRBJ2-1|TRBV7-2|NA|NA
CASSFGGTDNEQFF
TGTGCCAGCAGCTTTGGCGGGACCGACAATGAGCAGTTCTTC
>TRBJ2-7|TRBV6-5|NA|TRBD1
CASRRDSSYEQYF
TGTGCCAGCAGACGGGACAGCTCCTACGAGCAGTACTTC
>TRBJ2-5|TRBV7-2|NA|NA
CASSLVVGASQETQYF
TGTGCCAGCAGCCTCGTTGTGGGCGCCTCCCAAGAGACCCAGTACTTC
>TRBJ2-2|TRBV3-1/TRBV3-2|NA|NA
CASSQGFEGRDPGELFF
TGTGCCAGCAGCCAAGGATTTGAGGGTAGGGATCCCGGGGAGCTGTTTTTT
>TRBJ1-6|TRBV25-1|once|NA
CASSEYSARPLHF
TGTGCCAGCAGTGAATATAGCGCACGACCCCTCCACTTT
>TRBJ2-3|TRBV29-1|NA|TRBD2
CSVRTSGRSDTQYF
TGCAGCGTCCGGACTAGCGGGAGGTCGGATACGCAGTATTTT
>TRBJ2-3|TRBV19|NA|TRBD2
CASSTGAGGPTDTQYF
TGTGCCAGTAGTACTGGGGCGGGGGGCCCCACAGATACGCAGTATTTT
>TRBJ1-4|TRBV9|NA|NA
CASSVASEQGRLFSGEKLFF
TGTGCCAGCAGCGTAGCGTCAGAACAGGGACGGCTATTTTCAGGTGAAAAACTGTTTTTT
>TRBJ1-2|TRBV25-1|NA|NA
CASSDPHRVQYGYTF
TGTGCCAGCAGTGACCCCCACAGGGTTCAGTATGGCTACACCTTC
>TRBJ1-2|TRBV7-9|once|NA
CASSLEDRAGYTF
TGTGCCAGCAGCTTGGAGGACCGAGCGGGCTACACCTTC
>TRBJ2-7|TRBV29-1|NA|NA
CSEYRGLSYEQYF
TGCAGCGAATACAGGGGACTCTCCTACGAGCAGTACTTC
>TRBJ2-1|TRBV4-3|NA|TRBD2
CASSQDPSGSFNNEQFF
TGCGCCAGCAGCCAAGACCCCAGCGGGAGTTTCAACAATGAGCAGTTCTTC
>TRBJ2-2|TRBV6-5|NA|NA
CATGRQNTGELFF
TGTGCCACAGGGCGCCAGAACACCGGGGAGCTGTTTTTT
>TRBJ2-5|TRBV27|NA|TRBD2
CASSLRLAGETQYF
TGTGCCAGCAGTTTGCGACTAGCGGGGGAGACCCAGTACTTC
>TRBJ2-1|TRBV27|few|NA
CASSLLQGRNEQFF
TGTGCCAGCAGTCTTTTACAGGGCCGCAATGAGCAGTTCTTC